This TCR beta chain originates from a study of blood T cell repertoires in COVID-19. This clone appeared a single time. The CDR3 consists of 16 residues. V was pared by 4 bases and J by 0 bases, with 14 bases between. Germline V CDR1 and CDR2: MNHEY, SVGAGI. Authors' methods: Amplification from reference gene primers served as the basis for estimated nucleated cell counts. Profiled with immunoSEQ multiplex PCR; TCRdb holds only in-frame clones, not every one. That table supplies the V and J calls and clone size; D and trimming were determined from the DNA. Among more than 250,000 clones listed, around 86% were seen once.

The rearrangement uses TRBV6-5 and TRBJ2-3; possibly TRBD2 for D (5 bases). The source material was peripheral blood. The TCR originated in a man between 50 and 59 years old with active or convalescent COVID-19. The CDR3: CASSLAAVPSTDTQYF. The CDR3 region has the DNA TGTGCCAGCAGTTTGGCAGCGGTTCCTAGCACAGATACGCAGTATTTT.